Listed here are 8 T cell receptor beta chains from one sample, sequenced in a study of regulatory T cells in long-lasting Graves disease. Time point here: newly diagnosed GD, antithyroid drugs for less than 3 months. TCR sequences were obtained from RNA taken from PBMCs. To make TCR beta libraries, researchers used iRepertoire HTBI primers and Arm-PCR of CDR3 regions. One entry per CDR3 protein, called by TCRdb with MiXCR from the multiplex PCR reads. The table shows about 530,000 distinct CDR3 sequences, with about 15% occurring only once. The sample was also reused in another study, on T cells in Graves' hyperthyroidism and ophthalmopathy.

The sample consisted of peripheral blood mononuclear cells (PBMCs), taken at new diagnosis, from a patient treated with antithyroid drugs. These receptors came from a woman aged 40-60 years with Graves disease.

In this sample, this clonotype turned up many times. This sequence joins TRBV10-1 and TRBJ2-7, with D possibly TRBD2 on 6 matching bases. CDR1 is WNHNN and CDR2 is SYGVQD in the germline V gene (reference sequence). CDR3 length: 13 amino acids. V was pared by 4 bases and J by 5 bases, with 12 bases between. The CDR3 reads CASSARRRDEQYF. CDR3 nucleotide sequence: TGCGCCAGCAGTGCCCGACGGAGGGACGAGCAGTACTTC.

At least ten counts were recorded for this clonotype. The gene calls are TRBV12-3 or TRBV12-4 and TRBJ1-6; no clear D gene. This CDR3 is built from 15 residues. The V end was cut by 3 bases, the J end by 3 bases, with 9 bases between. The CDR3 region has the DNA TGTGCCAGCAGTTTTGGAGTGGGCTATAATTCACCCCTCCACTTT. This sequence encodes CASSFGVGYNSPLHF.

This clonotype has more than one count but fewer than ten. The J gene is TRBJ1-1, the V gene TRBV3-1, with TRBD1 as a possible D gene (5 bases). This CDR3 has 14 amino acids. The germline CDR1 and CDR2 sequences are LGHDT and YNNKEL (reference sequence). Deletions cut 5 bases from V and 4 bases from J, with 14 bases between. CDR3 residues: CASSGTHGGTEAFF. The CDR3 bases are TGTGCCAGCAGCGGTACCCACGGGGGCACTGAAGCTTTCTTT.

The table lists this clonotype with a few counts. The chain is built from TRBV6-1 and TRBJ2-3; the match to TRBD2 covers 11 bases. The V gene end was trimmed by 4 bases and the J gene end by 3 bases; junction bases not matched to a gene: 3. This CDR3 comprises 15 residues. The germline V gene has CDR1 MNHNS and CDR2 SASEGT. Written as DNA, the CDR3 is TGTGCCAGCAGTGTGACTAGCGGGGAGACAGATACGCAGTATTTT. This codes for CASSVTSGETDTQYF.

This chain connects TRBV30 to TRBJ2-1, with a weak D call TRBD2 (5 bases). CDR3 length: 15 amino acids. Between the trimmed V and J ends, which lost 1 base and 0 bases, there was a span of 10 bases. Per germline, CDR1 GTSNPN and CDR2 SVGIG (reference sequence). The CDR3 region has the DNA TGTGCCTGGAGTGGTGAGGGCAGCTCCTACAATGAGCAGTTCTTC. This encodes CAWSGEGSSYNEQFF. Combining the CDR3 with reference TRBV30 and TRBJ2-1 gives the whole variable domain SQTIHQWPATLVQPVGSPLSLECTVEGTSNPNLYWYRQAAGRGLQLLFYSVGIGQISSEVPQNLSASRPQDRQFILSSKKLLLSDSGFYLCAWSGEGSSYNEQFFGPGTRLTVL.

This clonotype was seen ten or more times. The V gene is TRBV13, the J gene TRBJ2-1, with D maybe TRBD2 (5 bases). Trimming cost V 5 bases and J 0 bases, with 11 bases left between them. CDR3 length: 15 residues. Germline CDR1 PRHDT, CDR2 FYEKMQ (reference sequence). The CDR3 loop is CASSSAGNSYNEQFF. In nucleotides, the CDR3 is TGTGCCAGCAGCAGCGCCGGGAACTCCTACAATGAGCAGTTCTTC.

A note on this clonotype: This may be a read error, as it is one base from a much larger clone. In DNA form, the CDR3 reads TGTGCCAGCAGCAAAGGAGGGACCCAGCACTTC. Translating it yields CASSKGGTQHF. The rearrangement links TRBV3-1 to TRBJ2-1; the D gene is possibly TRBD2 (6 bases). Germline V lookup: CDR1 LGHDT, CDR2 YNNKEL (reference sequence). The CDR3 is made up of 11 amino acids.

The chain uses TRBV12-3 or TRBV12-4 and TRBJ1-2; D ambiguous. The V and J ends lost 6 bases and 8 bases respectively, with 10 bases between them. This CDR3 region has 11 residues. The CDR3 here is CASSPAAGYTF. CDR3 nucleotides: TGTGCCAGCAGCCCGGCGGCCGGCTACACCTTC.